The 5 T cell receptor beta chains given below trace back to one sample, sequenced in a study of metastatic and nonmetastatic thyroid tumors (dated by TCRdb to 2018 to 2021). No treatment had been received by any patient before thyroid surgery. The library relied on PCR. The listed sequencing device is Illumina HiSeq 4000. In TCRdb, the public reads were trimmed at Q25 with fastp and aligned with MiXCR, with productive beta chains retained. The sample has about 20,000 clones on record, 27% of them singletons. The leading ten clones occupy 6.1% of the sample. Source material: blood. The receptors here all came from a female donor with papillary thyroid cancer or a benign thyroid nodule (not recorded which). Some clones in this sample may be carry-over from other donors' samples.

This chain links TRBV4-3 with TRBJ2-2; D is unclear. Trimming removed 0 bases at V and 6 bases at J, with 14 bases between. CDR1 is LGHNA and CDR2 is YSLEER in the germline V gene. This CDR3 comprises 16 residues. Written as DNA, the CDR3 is TGCGCCAGCAGCCAAGATAGGCGGTCTATCCCCGGGGAGCTGTTTTTT. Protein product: CASSQDRRSIPGELFF.

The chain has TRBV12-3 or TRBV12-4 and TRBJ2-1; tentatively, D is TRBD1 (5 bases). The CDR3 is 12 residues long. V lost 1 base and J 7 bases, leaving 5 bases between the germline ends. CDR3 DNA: TGTGCCAGCAGTTTAGGGACAAATGAGCAGTTCTTC. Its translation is CASSLGTNEQFF.

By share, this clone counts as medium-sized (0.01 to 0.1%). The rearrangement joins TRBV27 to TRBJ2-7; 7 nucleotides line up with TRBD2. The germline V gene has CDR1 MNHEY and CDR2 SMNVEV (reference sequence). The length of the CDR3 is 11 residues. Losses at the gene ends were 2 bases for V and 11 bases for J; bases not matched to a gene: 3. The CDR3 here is CASSLGGREYF. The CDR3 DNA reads TGTGCCAGCAGTTTAGGGGGGAGGGAGTACTTC.

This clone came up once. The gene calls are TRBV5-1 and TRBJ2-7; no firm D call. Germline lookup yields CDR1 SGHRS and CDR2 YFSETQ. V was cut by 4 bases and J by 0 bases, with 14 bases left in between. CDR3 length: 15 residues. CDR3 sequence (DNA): TGCGCCAGCAGCCCAGGCGCCCCAAACTCCTACGAGCAGTACTTC. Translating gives CASSPGAPNSYEQYF.

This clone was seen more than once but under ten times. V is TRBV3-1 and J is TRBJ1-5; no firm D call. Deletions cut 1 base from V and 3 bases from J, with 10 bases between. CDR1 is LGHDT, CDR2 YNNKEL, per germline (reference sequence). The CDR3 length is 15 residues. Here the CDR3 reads CASSQGRTYNQPQHF. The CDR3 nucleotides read TGTGCCAGCAGCCAAGGTCGGACCTACAATCAGCCCCAGCATTTT.